The T cell receptor (beta chain) under discussion was sequenced for a study of T cells after yellow fever vaccination. In germline, CDR1 is SGHTA, CDR2 FQGNSA. The CDR3 contains 20 residues. The V gene lost 0 bases and the J gene lost 1 base, with 19 bases spanning the gap. TCRdb re-analysed the 5' RACE reads in MiXCR, keeping a single row per CDR3 protein. The data show about 400,000 distinct CDR3 sequences, around a tenth seen once. The chain has TRBV7-2 and TRBJ2-6, with TRBD2 as a possible D gene (5 bases). The starting material was PBMCs, obtained on the day of the first yellow fever vaccination. This TCR derives from a man aged 18 to 29 who received the YFV17D yellow fever vaccine. The CDR3 nucleotides read TGTGCCAGCAGCTTAGCGGGTTATCAGCTACCGGGGTCTGGGGCCAACGTCCTGACTTTC. This gives the protein CASSLAGYQLPGSGANVLTF.